These 13 T cell receptor beta chains were all obtained from the same sample, sequenced in a study of CD8+ T cells in alopecia areata. cDNA serving as the sequencing template came from extracted, reverse transcribed RNA. Profiled with immunoSEQ multiplex PCR; TCRdb holds only in-frame clones, not every one. Recorded here are about 110,000 clones, none singletons. The sequenced sample was lesional skin. Every receptor here comes from a C3H/HeJ mouse with alopecia areata. MHC haplotype: H2-k.

This clone was observed many times. Gene names denote mouse genes. From the germline J gene comes the end of the CDR3, since the read stops 4 residues before it. The gene calls are TRBV13-3 and TRBJ2-7, with TRBD2 matching 10 bases. Germline V lookup: CDR1 NNHDY, CDR2 SYVADS. The J segment lost 3 bases and the V segment lost 7 bases, leaving 4 bases of the junction unmatched. This CDR3 comprises 13 residues. The sequenced part of the CDR3 DNA is TGTGCCAGCTCCGGGACTGGGGTCTAT. It encodes CASSGTGVY. The full CDR3 is CASSGTGVYEQYF.

This clone was counted a few times. These gene names are mouse names. The read ends 4 residues early relative to the CDR3; the germline J gene fills the gap. J is TRBJ2-5 and V is TRBV13-2; 7 bases are shared with TRBD1. Looked up from germline, CDR1 is NNHNN and CDR2 is SYGAGS (reference sequence). The CDR3 consists of 13 residues. The chain's CDR3 is CASGSGTEDTQYF. CDR3 DNA, as far as it was read: TGTGCCAGCGGGTCCGGGACAGAAGAC.

This clone was detected only a few times. These gene names are mouse names. The CDR3 end is not reached by the read, which stops 4 residues before it; the germline J gene fills it in. V is TRBV19 and J is TRBJ2-4, with 8 bases lining up with TRBD1. The CDR3 contains 14 residues. Looked up from germline, CDR1 is FNHDT and CDR2 is SITEND (reference sequence). The J segment lost 1 base and the V segment lost 5 bases, leaving 3 bases of the junction unmatched. The sequenced CDR3 bases are TGTGCCAGCAGCCCACAGGGGGGTCAAAAC. This encodes CASSPQGGQN. In full, the CDR3 is CASSPQGGQNTLYF.

Details on this clone: Gene names are mouse gene names. The read comes to an end 4 residues before the CDR3 does, leaving the germline J gene to fill in the end. This chain connects TRBV1 to TRBJ2-3, with a possible D match to TRBD2 (5 bases). V lost 0 bases and J lost 3, with 10 bases in between. The germline gives CDR1 NSQYPW, CDR2 LRSPGD (reference sequence). The CDR3 is 15 residues long. CDR3: CTCSADGEGAETLYF. The part of the CDR3 DNA that was read is TGCACCTGCAGTGCAGATGGGGAGGGCGCAGAA. Full variable domain (outside the CDR3, taken from reference TRBV1 and TRBJ2-3): VTLLEQNPRWRLVPRGQAVNLRCILKNSQYPWMSWYQQDLQKQLQWLFTLRSPGDKEVKSLPGADYLATRVTDTELRLQVANMSQGRTLYCTCSADGEGAETLYFGSGTRLTVL.

This clone was counted between two and nine times. Genes and germline are mouse. The DNA ends 4 residues before the CDR3 does, and the rest of the CDR3 is filled in from the germline J gene. The chain recombines TRBV31 with TRBJ2-1; D is possibly TRBD1 (6 bases). With 3 bases removed from V and 4 bases from J, the gap between germline ends came to 7 bases. Germline-derived CDR1 and CDR2 are GKSSPN and SITVG. The CDR3 consists of 12 residues. The CDR3 region is CAWRQGYAEQFF. The CDR3 DNA, read in part, is TGTGCCTGGAGACAGGGATATGCT.

On this clone: The genes and germline here are from mouse. The read comes to an end 4 residues before the CDR3 does, leaving the germline J gene to fill in the end. The gene calls are TRBV14 and TRBJ2-5, with 9 bases identical to TRBD1. The CDR3 is made up of 13 amino acids. Germline V lookup: CDR1 SGHDT, CDR2 FRDEAV. CDR3 sequence reads: CASRSGTGDTQYF. Incomplete CDR3 DNA: TGTGCCAGCAGGTCCGGGACAGGGGAC.

This clone was detected only a few times. Gene names are mouse gene names. The missing CDR3 end, 4 residues past where the read stops, is filled in from the germline J gene. The chain couples TRBV17 to TRBJ2-5; 11 bases agree with TRBD2. J gave up 3 bases and V 7 bases, and 3 bases lay outside the gene matches. CDR1 is MNHDT and CDR2 is YYDKIL in the germline V gene. The CDR3 is 14 residues long. CDR3 residues: CASIDWGGQDTQYF. The sequenced part of the CDR3 DNA is TGTGCTAGCATCGACTGGGGGGGTCAAGAC.

On this clone itself: Genes here carry mouse names. Coverage ceases 4 residues before the CDR3 finishes, and the germline J gene fills in the end. J is TRBJ2-3 and V is TRBV13-3; a possible D gene is TRBD1 (6 bases). The CDR3 has 14 amino acids. Germline CDR1 reads NNHDY; CDR2 reads SYVADS. Trimming removed 1 base at V and 3 bases at J, with 9 bases between. The CDR3 is CASSDWDTAETLYF. The CDR3 bases that were read are TGTGCCAGCAGTGATTGGGACACCGCAGAA.

Concerning this clone: Each gene name is a mouse one. The sequenced part of the CDR3 DNA is TGTGCCAGCAGTGATGGGGGGACAGGGGAGGAC. It encodes CASSDGGTGED. The whole CDR3 region reads CASSDGGTGEDDYTF. The chain couples TRBV13-3 to TRBJ1-2; 10 nucleotides align to TRBD1. Read coverage stops 4 residues before the CDR3 terminus; the germline J gene supplies the remainder. CDR1 and CDR2 from the germline V gene are NNHDY and SYVADS. This CDR3 is built from 15 residues.

This clone was counted ten times or more. The genes are named according to mouse. The read ends 4 residues shy of where the CDR3 ends; the end is completed using the germline J gene. The rearrangement joins TRBV19 to TRBJ2-3, with 8 nucleotides matching TRBD1. CDR1 is FNHDT and CDR2 is SITEND in the germline V gene (reference sequence). Unmatched junction bases numbered 3, after V lost 0 bases and J lost 0 bases. The length of the CDR3 is 16 residues. The sequenced part of the CDR3 DNA is TGTGCCAGCAGTATAGGCAGGGGGCATAGTGCAGAA. Its protein product is CASSIGRGHSAE. The whole CDR3 protein is CASSIGRGHSAETLYF. Filled out from reference TRBV19 and TRBJ2-3, the complete variable domain reads GGIITQTPKFLIGQEGQKLTLKCQQNFNHDTMYWYRQDSGKGLRLIYYSITENDLQKGDLSEGYDASREKKSSFSLTVTSAQKNEMAVFLCASSIGRGHSAETLYFGSGTRLTVL.

About this clone: Genes here carry mouse names. Coverage ceases 4 residues before the CDR3 finishes, and the germline J gene fills in the end. V is TRBV13-3 and J is TRBJ1-4, with no clear D. Trimming shortened V by 0 bases and J by 0 bases, and 9 bases separated the two germline ends. Germline CDR1 is NNHDY and CDR2 is SYVADS. This CDR3 comprises 16 residues. Here the CDR3 reads CASSDADTLSNERLFF. The DNA read from the CDR3 is TGTGCCAGCAGTGATGCTGACACCCTTTCCAACGAA.

This clone was detected only a few times. The gene symbols are mouse symbols. The CDR3 extends 4 residues past the end of the read, so its final part is completed from the germline J gene. The chain has TRBV1 and TRBJ2-5; 8 positions agree with TRBD2. J gave up 2 bases and V 5 bases, and 3 bases lay outside the gene matches. The CDR3 has 14 amino acids. Germline assignment: CDR1 NSQYPW and CDR2 LRSPGD (reference sequence). The CDR3 bases that were read are TGCACCTGCAGTCCACTGGGGGTCCAAGAC. Translating gives CTCSPLGVQD. The complete CDR3 protein is CTCSPLGVQDTQYF.

As regards this clone: Genes and germline come from the mouse. The sequenced part of the CDR3 DNA is TGTGCCAGCAGTGATGCGGGGACAGAGGGTTTTTCCAACGAA. Protein product: CASSDAGTEGFSNE. The whole CDR3 sequence is CASSDAGTEGFSNERLFF. The chain has TRBV13-3 and TRBJ1-4; TRBD1 matches at 7 bases. The read terminates 4 residues ahead of where the CDR3 ends, so the germline J gene completes it. CDR1 NNHDY and CDR2 SYVADS come from the germline V gene. The CDR3 covers 18 residues. V trimming: 0 bases; J trimming: 0 bases; junction bases outside the gene matches: 8.